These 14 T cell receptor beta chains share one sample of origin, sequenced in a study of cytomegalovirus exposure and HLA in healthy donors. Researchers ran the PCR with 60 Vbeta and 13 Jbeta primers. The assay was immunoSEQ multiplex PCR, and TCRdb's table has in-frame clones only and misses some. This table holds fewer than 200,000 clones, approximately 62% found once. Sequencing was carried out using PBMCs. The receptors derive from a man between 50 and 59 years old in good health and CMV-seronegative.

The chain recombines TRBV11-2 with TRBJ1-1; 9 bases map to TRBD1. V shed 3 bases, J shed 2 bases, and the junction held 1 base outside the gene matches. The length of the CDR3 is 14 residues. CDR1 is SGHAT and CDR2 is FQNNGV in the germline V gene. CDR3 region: CASSLGQGNTEAFF. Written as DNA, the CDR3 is TGTGCCAGCAGCTTGGGACAGGGCAACACTGAAGCTTTCTTT. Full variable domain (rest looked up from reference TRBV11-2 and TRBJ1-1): EAGVAQSPRYKIIEKRQSVAFWCNPISGHATLYWYQQILGQGPKLLIQFQNNGVVDDSQLPKDRFSAERLKGVDSTLKIQPAKLEDSAVYLCASSLGQGNTEAFFGQGTRLTVV.

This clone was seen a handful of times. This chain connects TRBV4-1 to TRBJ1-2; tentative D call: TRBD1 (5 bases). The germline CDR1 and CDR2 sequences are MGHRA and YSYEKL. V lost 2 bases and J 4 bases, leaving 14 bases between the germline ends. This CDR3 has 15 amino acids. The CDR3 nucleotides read TGCGCCAGCAGCCAACCCTTCGGGGGTGCCTATGGCTACACCTTC. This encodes CASSQPFGGAYGYTF.

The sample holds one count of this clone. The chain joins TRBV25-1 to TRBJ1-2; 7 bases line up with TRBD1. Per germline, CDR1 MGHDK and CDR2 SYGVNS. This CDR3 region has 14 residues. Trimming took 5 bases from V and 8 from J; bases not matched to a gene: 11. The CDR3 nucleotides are TGTGCCAGCAGTAGCATGCCGACAGGGAGAGGCTACACCTTC. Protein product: CASSSMPTGRGYTF.

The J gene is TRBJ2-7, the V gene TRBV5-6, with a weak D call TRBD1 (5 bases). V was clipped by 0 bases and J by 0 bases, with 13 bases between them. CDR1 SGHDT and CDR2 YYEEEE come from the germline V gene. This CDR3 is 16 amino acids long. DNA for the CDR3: TGTGCCAGCAGCTTGGAGCAGGGCCTTGGCTCCTACGAGCAGTACTTC. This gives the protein CASSLEQGLGSYEQYF.

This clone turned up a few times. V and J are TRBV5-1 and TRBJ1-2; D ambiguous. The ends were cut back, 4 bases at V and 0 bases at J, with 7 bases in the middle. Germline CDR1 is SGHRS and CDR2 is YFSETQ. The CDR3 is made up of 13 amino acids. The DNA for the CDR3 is TGCGCCAGCAGCCCCACGGCTAACTATGGCTACACCTTC. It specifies CASSPTANYGYTF.

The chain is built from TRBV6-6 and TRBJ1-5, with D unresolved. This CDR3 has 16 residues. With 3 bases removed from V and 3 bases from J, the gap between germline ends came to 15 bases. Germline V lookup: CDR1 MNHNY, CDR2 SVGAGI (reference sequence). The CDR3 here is CASSYDYGLSNQPQHF. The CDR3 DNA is TGTGCCAGCAGTTATGACTATGGACTCTCCAATCAGCCCCAGCATTTT.

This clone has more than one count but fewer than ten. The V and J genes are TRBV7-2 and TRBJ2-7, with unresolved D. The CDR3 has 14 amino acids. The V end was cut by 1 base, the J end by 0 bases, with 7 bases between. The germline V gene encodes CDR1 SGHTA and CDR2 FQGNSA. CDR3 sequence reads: CASSLGHSSYEQYF. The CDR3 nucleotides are TGTGCCAGCAGCTTAGGGCACAGCTCCTACGAGCAGTACTTC.

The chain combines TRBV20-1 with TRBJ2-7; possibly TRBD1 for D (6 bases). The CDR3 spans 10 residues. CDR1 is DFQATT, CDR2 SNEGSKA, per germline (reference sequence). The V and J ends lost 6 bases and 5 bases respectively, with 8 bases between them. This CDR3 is CSATGNEQYF. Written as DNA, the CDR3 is TGCAGTGCCACAGGGAACGAGCAGTACTTC.

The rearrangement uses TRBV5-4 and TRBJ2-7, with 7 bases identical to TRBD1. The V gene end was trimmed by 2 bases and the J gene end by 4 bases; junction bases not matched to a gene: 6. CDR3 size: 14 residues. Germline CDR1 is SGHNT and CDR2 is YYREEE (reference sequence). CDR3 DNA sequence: TGTGCCAGCAGCTTCCGACAGGGTAAATACGAGCAGTACTTC. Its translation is CASSFRQGKYEQYF.

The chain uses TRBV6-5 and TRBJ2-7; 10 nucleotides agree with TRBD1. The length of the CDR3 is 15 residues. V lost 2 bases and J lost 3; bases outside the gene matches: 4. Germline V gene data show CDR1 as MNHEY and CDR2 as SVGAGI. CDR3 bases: TGTGCCAGCAGTTACCTGACAGGGGGCGGCTACGAGCAGTACTTC. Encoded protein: CASSYLTGGGYEQYF.

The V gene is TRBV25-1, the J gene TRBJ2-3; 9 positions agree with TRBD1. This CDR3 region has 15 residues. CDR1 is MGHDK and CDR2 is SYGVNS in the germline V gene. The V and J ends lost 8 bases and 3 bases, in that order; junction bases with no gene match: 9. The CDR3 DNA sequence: TGTGCCAGCTCCAGGTCGACAGGGGGAACAGATACGCAGTATTTT. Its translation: CASSRSTGGTDTQYF.

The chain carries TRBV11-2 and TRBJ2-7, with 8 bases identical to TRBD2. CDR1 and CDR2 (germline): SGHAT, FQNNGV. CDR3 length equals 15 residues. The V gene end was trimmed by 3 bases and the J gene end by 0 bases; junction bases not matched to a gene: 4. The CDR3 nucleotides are TGTGCCAGCAGCTTTACTAGCGGTAGCTCCTACGAGCAGTACTTC. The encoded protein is CASSFTSGSSYEQYF.

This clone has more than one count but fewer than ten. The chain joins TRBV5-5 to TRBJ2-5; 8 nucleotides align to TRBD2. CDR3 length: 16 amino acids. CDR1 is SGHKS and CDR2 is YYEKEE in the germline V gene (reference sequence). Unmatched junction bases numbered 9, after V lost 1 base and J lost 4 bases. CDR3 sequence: CASSLPSGGRGETQYF. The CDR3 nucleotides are TGTGCCAGCAGCTTGCCCAGCGGGGGAAGAGGAGAGACCCAGTACTTC.

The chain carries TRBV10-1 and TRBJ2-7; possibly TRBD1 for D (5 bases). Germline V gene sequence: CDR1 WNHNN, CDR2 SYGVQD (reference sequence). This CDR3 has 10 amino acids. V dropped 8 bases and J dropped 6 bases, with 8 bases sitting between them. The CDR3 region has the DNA TGCGCCAGCGGGGCTCGCGAGCAGTACTTC. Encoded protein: CASGAREQYF.